These 18 T cell receptor beta chains were sequenced from one sample in a study of shared clonotypes between healthy human individuals. TCRdb's copy holds only in-frame clones and misses some; the assay was immunoSEQ multiplex PCR. The sample shows about 2.4 million clones, over 85% of them seen only once. The material sequenced was naive CD4+ T cells from PBMCs. As for subset: CD45RA+ positively selected. The receptors stem from a man in his late teens or twenties in good health. Some clones in this sample may be carry-over from other donors' samples.

The V call is TRBV5-8, the J call TRBJ2-7; D may be TRBD1 (5 bases). Trimming removed 0 bases from V and 2 bases from J, with 21 bases in between. The germline CDR1 and CDR2 sequences are SGHTS and YDEGEE. The CDR3 runs to 18 residues. CDR3 residues: CASSLAAQGKAFTYEQYF. The CDR3, as DNA: TGTGCCAGCAGCTTGGCAGCCCAGGGCAAGGCGTTTACCTACGAGCAGTACTTC.

This clone showed up just once. Other DNA variants within this sample encode the same CDR3. The chain joins TRBV29-1 to TRBJ2-7, with D possibly matching TRBD2 (5 bases). Germline values: CDR1 SQVTM, CDR2 ANQGSEA. The V end lost 7 bases, the J end lost 0 bases, and 7 bases lay between the germline ends. The CDR3 extends over 11 amino acids. The CDR3 nucleotides are TGCAGCGCCGGAGGCTCCTACGAGCAGTACTTC. This codes for CSAGGSYEQYF.

The rearrangement joins TRBV18 to TRBJ1-4; 7 nucleotides agree with TRBD1. Germline values: CDR1 KGHSH, CDR2 LQKENI. This CDR3 region has 16 residues. J gave up 7 bases and V 1 base, and 9 bases lay outside the gene matches. This CDR3 is CASSPLPTGMGEKLFF. The CDR3 DNA follows: TGTGCCAGCTCACCACTCCCGACAGGGATGGGTGAAAAACTGTTTTTT. The full variable domain, its missing parts supplied by reference TRBV18 and TRBJ1-4, is NAGVMQNPRHLVRRRGQEARLRCSPMKGHSHVYWYRQLPEEGLKFMVYLQKENIIDESGMPKERFSAEFPKEGPSILRIQQVVRGDSAAYFCASSPLPTGMGEKLFFGSGTQLSVL.

This chain links TRBV11-2 with TRBJ1-1; D is undetermined. The V and J ends lost 1 base and 5 bases respectively, with 8 bases between them. The CDR3 length is 13 residues. Germline V CDR1 and CDR2: SGHAT, FQNNGV. The CDR3 region has the DNA TGTGCCAGCAGCTTAGGCGTCCTTACTGAAGCTTTCTTT. This translates into CASSLGVLTEAFF.

The chain is built from TRBV28 and TRBJ2-2; D is possibly TRBD2 (6 bases). V dropped 2 bases and J dropped 4 bases, with 11 bases sitting between them. The CDR3 length is 15 residues. Germline CDR1 reads MDHEN; CDR2 reads SYDVKM. CDR3 in DNA: TGTGCCAGCAGTTTACCCTCCGGGGGCACCGGGGAGCTGTTTTTT. Translated, it gives CASSLPSGGTGELFF.

In its sample, this clone was seen once. The chain uses TRBV5-4 and TRBJ2-1; 10 bases agree with TRBD2. The CDR3 is 18 amino acids. Germline V gene data show CDR1 as SGHNT and CDR2 as YYREEE (reference sequence). The trim removed 2 bases at V and 0 bases at J, leaving 8 bases unmatched. CDR3 in amino acids: CASSLGLAAPYSYNEQFF. For the CDR3, the DNA is TGTGCCAGCAGCTTAGGACTAGCGGCGCCATACTCCTACAATGAGCAGTTCTTC.

DNA of the CDR3: TGTGCCAGCAGCTTAACAAGTTCCTCTGGAAACACCATATATTTT. This gives the protein CASSLTSSSGNTIYF. The chain joins TRBV7-3 to TRBJ1-3; no reliable D call. Germline V gene data show CDR1 as SGHTA and CDR2 as FQGTGA. V lost 0 bases and J 0 bases, leaving 6 bases between the germline ends. The CDR3 loop spans 15 amino acids.

This clone was observed a handful of times. The chain joins TRBV30 to TRBJ1-1; D is ambiguous. Looked up from germline, CDR1 is GTSNPN and CDR2 is SVGIG (reference sequence). V shed 5 bases and J shed 4 bases, with 14 bases lying between them. The CDR3 runs 13 residues. The DNA for the CDR3 is TGTGCCTGGTCAGACGGAGTGGGCACTGAAGCTTTCTTT. This gives the protein CAWSDGVGTEAFF.

V and J are TRBV7-2 and TRBJ2-7; D might be TRBD1 (6 bases). The CDR3 is made up of 15 amino acids. CDR1 is SGHTA, CDR2 FQGNSA, per germline. With 1 base removed from V and 2 bases from J, the gap between germline ends came to 12 bases. This CDR3 reads CASSLEGDPTYEQYF. The CDR3 DNA reads as TGTGCCAGCAGCTTAGAGGGGGACCCCACCTACGAGCAGTACTTC.

This clone was seen once. V gene TRBV2 combines with J gene TRBJ2-5; 7 nucleotides align to TRBD1. CDR1 and CDR2 from the germline V gene are SNHLY and FYNNEI. With V trimmed by 3 bases and J by 6 bases, 4 bases remained unmatched. The CDR3 sequence is 13 residues long. In DNA, the CDR3 is TGTGCCAGCAGTGATGACAGGGACCAGACCCAGTACTTC. Protein product: CASSDDRDQTQYF.

Comments on this clone: Other DNA sequences in the sample encode the same CDR3. The gene calls are TRBV5-1 and TRBJ2-6; D uncertain. Per germline, CDR1 SGHRS and CDR2 YFSETQ. The CDR3 has 16 residues. V lost 0 bases and J 0 bases, leaving 7 bases between the germline ends. The CDR3 here is CASSLASNSGANVLTF. CDR3 sequence (DNA): TGCGCCAGCAGCTTGGCCAGTAACTCTGGGGCCAACGTCCTGACTTTC.

This chain connects TRBV18 to TRBJ1-2, with TRBD1 matching over 11 bases. Trimming at V came to 3 bases and at J to 2 bases, leaving 5 bases not matched to a gene. There are 16 residues in the CDR3. Germline assignment: CDR1 KGHSH and CDR2 LQKENI. The CDR3 reads CASSPADRGPNYGYTF. The DNA of the CDR3 is TGTGCCAGCTCACCGGCGGACAGGGGGCCGAACTATGGCTACACCTTC.

This sequence joins TRBV7-9 and TRBJ1-2; TRBD1 might be the D (5 bases). The V and J ends lost 4 bases and 6 bases respectively, with 12 bases between them. The V gene's germline CDR1 is SEHNR and CDR2 FQNEAQ (reference sequence). The CDR3 runs 13 residues. Written as DNA, the CDR3 is TGTGCCAGCAGCTCCTCAGGGTTAAATGGCTACACCTTC. Translated, it gives CASSSSGLNGYTF. Variable domain in full (rest from reference TRBV7-9 and TRBJ1-2): DTGVSQNPRHKITKRGQNVTFRCDPISEHNRLYWYRQTLGQGPEFLTYFQNEAQLEKSRLLSDRFSAERPKGSFSTLEIQRTEQGDSAMYLCASSSSGLNGYTFGSGTRLTVV.

The chain links TRBV9 to TRBJ2-1; maybe TRBD1 (5 bases). The CDR3 has 16 amino acids. V was cut by 1 base and J by 3 bases, with 14 bases left in between. Germline CDR1 reads SGDLS; CDR2 reads YYNGEE. In DNA, the CDR3 is TGTGCCAGCAGCGTACGGACCGGAGACAGCTACAATGAGCAGTTCTTC. Its translation is CASSVRTGDSYNEQFF.

This chain connects TRBV25-1 to TRBJ2-1; TRBD1 is a possible D gene (5 bases). Germline V lookup: CDR1 MGHDK, CDR2 SYGVNS. CDR3 length: 16 residues. Trimming pared 3 bases from V and 5 bases from J, leaving 17 bases between. As DNA, the CDR3 is TGTGCCAGCAGTGACCCCCGACAGAATATGCACAATGAGCAGTTCTTC. Translated, it gives CASSDPRQNMHNEQFF. The full variable domain, rest sourced from reference TRBV25-1 and TRBJ2-1, is EADIYQTPRYLVIGTGKKITLECSQTMGHDKMYWYQQDPGMELHLIHYSYGVNSTEKGDLSSESTVSRIRTEHFPLTLESARPSHTSQYLCASSDPRQNMHNEQFFGPGTRLTVL.

Comment on this clone: The sample carries other DNA sequences with the same CDR3. The CDR3 protein is CASSPGGGGSYEQYF. The CDR3 DNA reads as TGTGCCAGCAGTCCGGGGGGTGGCGGATCCTACGAGCAGTACTTC. V and J are TRBV28 and TRBJ2-7; 7 bases are a match to TRBD2. The trim removed 5 bases at V and 1 base at J, leaving 8 bases unmatched. Germline V gene data show CDR1 as MDHEN and CDR2 as SYDVKM. The CDR3 spans 15 residues.

The rearrangement links TRBV5-4 to TRBJ2-5; the match to TRBD2 covers 11 bases. Germline V lookup: CDR1 SGHNT, CDR2 YYREEE (reference sequence). Trimming at V came to 2 bases and at J to 5 bases, leaving 5 bases not matched to a gene. There are 15 residues in the CDR3. The CDR3 DNA reads as TGTGCCAGCAGCTTTAGACTAGCGGGATGGGAGACCCAGTACTTC. This codes for CASSFRLAGWETQYF.

The chain couples TRBV5-4 to TRBJ2-7; TRBD2 matches 11 bases. The CDR3 is 15 amino acids. Germline CDR1 and CDR2: SGHNT and YYREEE (reference sequence). V trimming: 4 bases; J trimming: 3 bases; junction bases outside the gene matches: 6. The CDR3 DNA sequence: TGTGCCAGCAGCCTTAGCGGGAGGGCGGGCTACGAGCAGTACTTC. Translation gives CASSLSGRAGYEQYF.